These 24 T cell receptor beta chains were all obtained from the same sample, sequenced in a study of cytomegalovirus exposure and HLA in healthy donors. PCR primers comprised 60 Vbeta and 13 Jbeta primers. Sequencing used immunoSEQ multiplex PCR; TCRdb keeps in-frame clones, though not all of them. In the table there are some 130,000 clones, just under 80% of which are singletons. Material: PBMCs. All receptors derive from a young man in good health.

The chain joins TRBV6-5 to TRBJ2-2; D is perhaps TRBD2 (5 bases). Trimming left V 4 bases short and J 4 bases short, with 13 bases between. This CDR3 region has 15 residues. In germline, CDR1 is MNHEY, CDR2 SVGAGI. In nucleotides, the CDR3 is TGTGCCAGCAGTTTATCTAGCTTCGCCACCGGGGAGCTGTTTTTT. This translates into CASSLSSFATGELFF.

The chain links TRBV4-2 to TRBJ1-2; possibly TRBD1 for D (6 bases). The V gene's germline CDR1 is LGHNA and CDR2 YNFKEQ. Trimming pared 1 base from V and 7 bases from J, leaving 10 bases between. The CDR3 is 13 residues long. This CDR3 reads CASSQGTVGGYTF. In DNA, the CDR3 is TGTGCCAGCAGCCAAGGGACAGTTGGTGGCTACACCTTC.

V and J are TRBV19 and TRBJ1-1; 9 bases align to TRBD1. Germline V gene sequence: CDR1 LNHDA, CDR2 SQIVND (reference sequence). Losses at the gene ends were 4 bases for V and 3 bases for J; bases not matched to a gene: 6. The CDR3 runs to 15 residues. CDR3: CASSTRQGGDTEAFF. As DNA, the CDR3 is TGTGCCAGTAGTACCCGACAGGGGGGGGACACTGAAGCTTTCTTT.

V is TRBV19 and J is TRBJ2-1; 12 nucleotides line up with TRBD2. This CDR3 region has 16 residues. CDR1 and CDR2 from the germline V gene are LNHDA and SQIVND (reference sequence). J gave up 3 bases and V 8 bases, and 8 bases lay outside the gene matches. The CDR3, as DNA: TGTGCCAGTTCAGGGACTAGCGGGCGATACTACAATGAGCAGTTCTTC. Translated, it gives CASSGTSGRYYNEQFF.

The rearrangement uses TRBV6-5 and TRBJ1-1, with D maybe TRBD1 (6 bases). This CDR3 spans 13 amino acids. Looked up from germline, CDR1 is MNHEY and CDR2 is SVGAGI. V was clipped by 9 bases and J by 2 bases, with 13 bases between them. This CDR3 is CASSGTLNTEAFF. In DNA, the CDR3 is TGTGCCAGTAGCGGGACACTAAACACTGAAGCTTTCTTT.

V is TRBV7-9 and J is TRBJ2-7, with 8 bases that match TRBD2. Losses at the gene ends were 5 bases for V and 2 bases for J; bases not matched to a gene: 11. Germline CDR1 is SEHNR and CDR2 is FQNEAQ (reference sequence). This CDR3 region has 16 residues. The CDR3 is CASSPRGSGVTYEQYF. CDR3 DNA: TGTGCCAGCAGCCCCCGCGGTAGCGGGGTGACCTACGAGCAGTACTTC.

This clone is medium-sized by share. The rearrangement joins TRBV5-1 to TRBJ2-7, with 8 bases identical to TRBD1. Germline lookup yields CDR1 SGHRS and CDR2 YFSETQ. J was trimmed by 4 bases and V by 4 bases; bases with no gene match: 10. The CDR3 consists of 15 residues. CDR3 DNA sequence: TGCGCCAGCAGCGAAAACAGGGGGTACGGGTACGAGCAGTACTTC. As protein: CASSENRGYGYEQYF.

The V and J genes are TRBV27 and TRBJ2-7, with D perhaps matching TRBD2 (6 bases). The V end was cut by 2 bases, the J end by 4 bases, with 12 bases between. Germline CDR1 is MNHEY and CDR2 is SMNVEV (reference sequence). There are 14 residues in the CDR3. CDR3 amino acids: CASSLTGRGYEQYF. CDR3 bases: TGTGCCAGCAGTTTAACCGGGAGAGGGTACGAGCAGTACTTC.

This clone was counted only a few times. The J gene is TRBJ2-2, the V gene TRBV7-9, with 8 bases matching TRBD2. The V gene end was trimmed by 0 bases and the J gene end by 1 base; junction bases not matched to a gene: 1. The CDR3 runs to 16 residues. CDR1 SEHNR and CDR2 FQNEAQ come from the germline V gene (reference sequence). CDR3 sequence: CASSLAGLVNTGELFF. The CDR3 region has the DNA TGTGCCAGCAGCTTAGCGGGACTAGTGAACACCGGGGAGCTGTTTTTT.

The chain has TRBV10-3 and TRBJ2-1; 11 nucleotides line up with TRBD2. Germline loops: CDR1 ENHRY, CDR2 SYGVKD. Trimming cost V 6 bases and J 8 bases; bases outside gene matches: 18. CDR3 length: 18 amino acids. CDR3 coding DNA: TGTGCCATCAGAACGGGGGCCACCAGGGCTAGCGGGAGGCATGAGCAGTTCTTC. Its translation: CAIRTGATRASGRHEQFF.

This clone was detected a few times. The chain has TRBV7-9 and TRBJ1-2, with D possibly matching TRBD1 (6 bases). This CDR3 is built from 15 residues. Germline V gives CDR1 SEHNR, CDR2 FQNEAQ (reference sequence). Between the trimmed V and J ends, which lost 5 bases and 7 bases, there was a span of 20 bases. Here the CDR3 reads CASSIQPGGLVGYTF. CDR3 DNA: TGTGCCAGCAGCATCCAACCCGGGGGGCTTGTTGGCTACACCTTC.

The gene calls are TRBV7-7 and TRBJ2-7, with a weak D call TRBD2 (6 bases). The germline gives CDR1 SSHAT, CDR2 FNYEAQ (reference sequence). Trimming took 5 bases from V and 0 from J, leaving 11 bases between them. The CDR3 consists of 14 residues. The CDR3 reads CASSRDSSSYEQYF. CDR3 coding DNA: TGTGCCAGCAGCCGGGACTCAAGCTCCTACGAGCAGTACTTC.

This chain connects TRBV7-6 to TRBJ2-1; maybe TRBD2 (5 bases). Germline CDR1 reads SGHVS; CDR2 reads FNYEAQ. The CDR3 sequence is 16 residues long. V was clipped by 5 bases and J by 4 bases, with 18 bases between them. CDR3 residues: CASSTLTGRAYNEQFF. Here the CDR3 DNA reads TGTGCCAGCAGCACACTAACCGGGCGGGCTTACAATGAGCAGTTCTTC.

The genes are TRBV18 and TRBJ2-2; TRBD2 aligns across 7 bases. V dropped 0 bases and J dropped 0; count of bases not matched to a gene: 4. CDR1 is KGHSH, CDR2 LQKENI, per germline. The CDR3 loop spans 17 amino acids. The CDR3: CASSPPGLAANTGELFF. CDR3 coding DNA: TGTGCCAGCTCACCACCGGGGCTAGCGGCGAACACCGGGGAGCTGTTTTTT.

J is TRBJ2-7 and V is TRBV27; tentatively, D is TRBD2 (5 bases). CDR1 is MNHEY, CDR2 SMNVEV, per germline (reference sequence). Trimming removed 0 bases at V and 5 bases at J, with 14 bases between. This CDR3 spans 15 amino acids. The DNA for the CDR3 is TGTGCCAGCAGTTTATCAAGCGGAGCCTCAAACGAGCAGTACTTC. Its protein product is CASSLSSGASNEQYF.

V gene TRBV11-1 combines with J gene TRBJ2-6, with D perhaps matching TRBD1 (5 bases). V shed 7 bases and J shed 0 bases, with 13 bases lying between them. Looked up from germline, CDR1 is SGHAT and CDR2 is FQDESV (reference sequence). The CDR3 has 16 residues. The CDR3 region is CASTLGQNSGANVLTF. For the CDR3, the DNA is TGTGCCAGCACCCTGGGGCAGAACTCTGGGGCCAACGTCCTGACTTTC.

The genes are TRBV12-5 and TRBJ1-1, with D possibly matching TRBD1 (5 bases). The V gene lost 5 bases and the J gene lost 5 bases, with 18 bases spanning the gap. CDR3 length: 15 residues. Per germline, CDR1 LGHNT and CDR2 FRNRAP. The CDR3, as DNA: TGTGCTAGTGGTGCCGGGATAGGGGAGGGTACTGAAGCTTTCTTT. It specifies CASGAGIGEGTEAFF. Looking up the rest from reference TRBV12-5 and TRBJ1-1 gives the full variable domain: DARVTQTPRHKVTEMGQEVTMRCQPILGHNTVFWYRQTMMQGLELLAYFRNRAPLDDSGMPKDRFSAEMPDATLATLKIQPSEPRDSAVYFCASGAGIGEGTEAFFGQGTRLTVV.

V and J are TRBV4-2 and TRBJ2-7, with 8 nucleotides matching TRBD1. The CDR3 is 14 residues long. The V gene end was trimmed by 4 bases and the J gene end by 6 bases; junction bases not matched to a gene: 8. Germline V gene data show CDR1 as LGHNA and CDR2 as YNFKEQ. In DNA form, the CDR3 reads TGTGCCAGCAGCCTTACGGACAGGGCTGGCGAGCAGTACTTC. Residues: CASSLTDRAGEQYF.

The rearrangement uses TRBV9 and TRBJ2-7, with D perhaps matching TRBD1 (6 bases). With 0 bases removed from V and 3 bases from J, the gap between germline ends came to 16 bases. The V gene's germline CDR1 is SGDLS and CDR2 YYNGEE. CDR3 size: 16 residues. CDR3 nucleotides: TGTGCCAGCAGCGTAGCCCCGACAGGTAGGAGCTACGAGCAGTACTTC. This codes for CASSVAPTGRSYEQYF.

The genes are TRBV5-1 and TRBJ2-1; tentative D call: TRBD2 (7 bases). V was pared by 4 bases and J by 9 bases, with 17 bases between. The CDR3 runs to 14 residues. In germline, CDR1 is SGHRS, CDR2 YFSETQ. This CDR3 reads CASSTGGGGGEQFF. CDR3 coding DNA: TGCGCCAGCAGCACGGGGGGTGGGGGCGGTGAGCAGTTCTTC.

J is TRBJ2-7 and V is TRBV6-6, with 8 nucleotides matching TRBD2. V lost 4 bases, J lost 2 bases, and 7 bases stayed unmatched. The CDR3 consists of 15 residues. Germline loops: CDR1 MNHNY, CDR2 SVGAGI (reference sequence). The CDR3 nucleotides are TGTGCCAGCAGTTTTGTAAGCGGGGGCACCTACGAGCAGTACTTC. This gives the protein CASSFVSGGTYEQYF.

The rearrangement joins TRBV7-2 to TRBJ2-5; no firm D call. Gene TRBJ2-7 matches the end of the DNA better, so the J call may be wrong. This CDR3 spans 13 amino acids. Germline CDR1 SGHTA, CDR2 FQGNSA. As DNA, the CDR3 is TGTGCCAGCAGCTTAGGGATCGACTACGAGCAGTACTTC. As protein: CASSLGIDYEQYF.

The rearrangement links TRBV5-4 to TRBJ2-2, with D perhaps matching TRBD2 (5 bases). The CDR3 is 17 residues long. Germline CDR1 reads SGHNT; CDR2 reads YYREEE (reference sequence). Trimming took off 3 bases at V and 5 bases at J, with 20 bases between the two ends. The CDR3 bases are TGTGCCAGCAGCTCACCTAGCCGGAGAGATAGGACCGGGGAGCTGTTTTTT. It yields the protein CASSSPSRRDRTGELFF. Looking up the rest from reference TRBV5-4 and TRBJ2-2 gives the full variable domain: ETGVTQSPTHLIKTRGQQVTLRCSSQSGHNTVSWYQQALGQGPQFIFQYYREEENGRGNFPPRFSGLQFPNYSSELNVNALELDDSALYLCASSSPSRRDRTGELFFGEGSRLTVL.

This chain uses TRBV30 with TRBJ2-5; the D gene is possibly TRBD1 (5 bases). Germline loops: CDR1 GTSNPN, CDR2 SVGIG (reference sequence). The CDR3 consists of 14 residues. Trimming cost V 0 bases and J 0 bases, with 8 bases left between them. CDR3 loop: CAWSVLTDQETQYF. The DNA for the CDR3 is TGTGCCTGGAGTGTACTGACAGACCAAGAGACCCAGTACTTC.